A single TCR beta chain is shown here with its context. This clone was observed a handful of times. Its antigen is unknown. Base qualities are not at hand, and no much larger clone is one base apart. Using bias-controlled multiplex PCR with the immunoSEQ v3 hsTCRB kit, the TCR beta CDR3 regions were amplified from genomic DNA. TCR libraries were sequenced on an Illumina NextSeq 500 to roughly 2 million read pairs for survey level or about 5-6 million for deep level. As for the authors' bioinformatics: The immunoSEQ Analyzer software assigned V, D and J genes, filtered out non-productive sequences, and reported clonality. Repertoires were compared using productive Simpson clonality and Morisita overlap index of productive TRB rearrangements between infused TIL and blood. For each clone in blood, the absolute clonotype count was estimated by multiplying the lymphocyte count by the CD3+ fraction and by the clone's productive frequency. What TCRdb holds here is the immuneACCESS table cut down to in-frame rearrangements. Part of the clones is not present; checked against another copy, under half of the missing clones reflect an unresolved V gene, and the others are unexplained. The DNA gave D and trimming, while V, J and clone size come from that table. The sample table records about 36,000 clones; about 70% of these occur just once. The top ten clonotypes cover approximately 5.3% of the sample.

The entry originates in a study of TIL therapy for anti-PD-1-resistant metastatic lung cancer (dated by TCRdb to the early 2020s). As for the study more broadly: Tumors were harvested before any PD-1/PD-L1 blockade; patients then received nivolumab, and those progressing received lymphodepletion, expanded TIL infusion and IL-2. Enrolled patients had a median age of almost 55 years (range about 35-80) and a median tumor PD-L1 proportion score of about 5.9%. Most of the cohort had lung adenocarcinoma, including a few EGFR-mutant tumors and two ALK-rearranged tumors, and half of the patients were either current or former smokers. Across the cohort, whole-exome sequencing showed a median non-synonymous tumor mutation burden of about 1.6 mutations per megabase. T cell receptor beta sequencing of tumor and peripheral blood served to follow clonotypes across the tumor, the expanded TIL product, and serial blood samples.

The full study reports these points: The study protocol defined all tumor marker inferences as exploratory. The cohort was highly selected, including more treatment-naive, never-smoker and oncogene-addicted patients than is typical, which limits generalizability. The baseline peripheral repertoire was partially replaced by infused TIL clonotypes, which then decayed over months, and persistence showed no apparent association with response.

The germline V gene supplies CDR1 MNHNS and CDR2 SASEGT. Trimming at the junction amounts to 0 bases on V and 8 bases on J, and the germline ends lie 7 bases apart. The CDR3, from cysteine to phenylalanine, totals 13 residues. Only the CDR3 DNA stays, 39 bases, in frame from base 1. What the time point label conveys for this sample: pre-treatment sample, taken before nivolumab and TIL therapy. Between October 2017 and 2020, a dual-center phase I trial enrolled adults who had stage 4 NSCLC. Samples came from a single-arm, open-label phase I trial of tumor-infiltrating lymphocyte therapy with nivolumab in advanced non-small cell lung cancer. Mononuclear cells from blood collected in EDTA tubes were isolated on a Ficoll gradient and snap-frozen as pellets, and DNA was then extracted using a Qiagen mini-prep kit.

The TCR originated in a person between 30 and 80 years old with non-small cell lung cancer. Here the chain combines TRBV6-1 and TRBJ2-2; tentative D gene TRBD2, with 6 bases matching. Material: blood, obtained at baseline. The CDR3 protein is CASSEALAGELFF. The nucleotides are TGTGCCAGCAGTGAAGCTCTAGCGGGGGAGCTGTTTTTT.